This entry concerns a single TCR beta chain. Its matching antigen is unknown. These data are taken from a study of glioma-infiltrating T cells after dendritic cell vaccination. Findings of the study overall: Longer survival after dendritic cell vaccination followed higher pretreatment TIL content.

This table comes from immunoSEQ multiplex PCR, and its TCRdb copy is limited to in-frame clones, with some not included. The sample contains 85,000 to 95,000 clones, about nine tenths of which appear only once. This sample comprised blood, obtained before dendritic cell vaccination. This receptor was taken from a human donor with glioblastoma.

CDR3 nucleotides: TGTGCCAGCAGCCTCACAGGGGAGTACGAGCAGTACTTC. This sequence encodes CASSLTGEYEQYF. V gene TRBV9 combines with J gene TRBJ2-7; TRBD1 agrees at 7 bases. CDR1 and CDR2 (germline): SGDLS, YYNGEE. CDR3 length: 13 residues. Trimming at V came to 4 bases and at J to 4 bases, leaving 5 bases not matched to a gene.